One and the same sample provided the 11 T cell receptor beta chains below, sequenced in a study of shared clonotypes between healthy human individuals. Measured with immunoSEQ multiplex PCR; TCRdb has only the in-frame clones, and not every one. The table has about 1,800,000 clones, about 94% seen once. Naive CD8 cells lacked CD45RO, underwent positive selection for CCR7 and left out terminally differentiated effector memory CD45RA+ cells. Sequencing was done on a sample of naive CD8+ T cells sorted from blood. The source of these receptors is a man between 18 and 29 years old in good health.

This clone was observed a few times. The chain uses TRBV30 and TRBJ1-1; the D gene is possibly TRBD1 (5 bases). V was shortened by 0 bases and J by 1 base, with 9 bases between the two germline ends. The CDR3 is 14 residues long. CDR1 and CDR2 from the germline V gene are GTSNPN and SVGIG (reference sequence). In DNA form, the CDR3 reads TGTGCCTGGAGTGTAATGGGGGGGAACACTGAAGCTTTCTTT. This sequence encodes CAWSVMGGNTEAFF.

This chain links TRBV5-6 with TRBJ2-5; TRBD2 matches at 8 bases. This CDR3 region has 17 residues. V shed 0 bases, J shed 2 bases, and the junction held 9 bases outside the gene matches. The germline CDR1 and CDR2 sequences are SGHDT and YYEEEE. The CDR3 region has the DNA TGTGCCAGCAGCTTGGGACTAGCGCACATCCTGCAAGAGACCCAGTACTTC. It specifies CASSLGLAHILQETQYF.

The rearrangement joins TRBV30 to TRBJ1-6; D is uncertain. The CDR3 consists of 13 residues. Germline CDR1 and CDR2: GTSNPN and SVGIG (reference sequence). With 2 bases removed from V and 7 bases from J, the gap between germline ends came to 9 bases. DNA for the CDR3: TGTGCCTGGAGTCCAATTGGGAATTCACCCCTCCACTTT. Its translation is CAWSPIGNSPLHF.

The V call is TRBV13, the J call TRBJ2-1; no clear D gene. Germline assignment: CDR1 PRHDT and CDR2 FYEKMQ (reference sequence). V gave up 3 bases and J gave up 7 bases, with 19 bases separating them. This CDR3 contains 16 residues. This CDR3 reads CASSFLGSVALNEQFF. The CDR3 coding sequence is TGTGCCAGCAGCTTTCTGGGGTCCGTAGCCTTAAATGAGCAGTTCTTC. The entire variable domain, with the rest obtained from reference TRBV13 and TRBJ2-1, is as follows: AAGVIQSPRHLIKEKRETATLKCYPIPRHDTVYWYQQGPGQDPQFLISFYEKMQSDKGSIPDRFSAQQFSDYHSELNMSSLELGDSALYFCASSFLGSVALNEQFFGPGTRLTVL.

CDR3 in amino acids: CAWGLGDTEAFF. The CDR3 DNA reads as TGTGCCTGGGGTCTCGGGGACACTGAAGCTTTCTTT. The chain couples TRBV30 to TRBJ1-1; no firm D call. Trimming pared 5 bases from V and 3 bases from J, leaving 10 bases between. CDR3 size: 12 residues. CDR1 is GTSNPN and CDR2 is SVGIG in the germline V gene (reference sequence).

J is TRBJ2-1 and V is TRBV5-1; TRBD1 aligns across 8 bases. CDR1 SGHRS and CDR2 YFSETQ come from the germline V gene. CDR3 size: 16 residues. The V gene end was trimmed by 0 bases and the J gene end by 7 bases; junction bases not matched to a gene: 9. In DNA, the CDR3 is TGCGCCAGCAGCTTGGGTCGGACAGGGCAGGAAAATGAGCAGTTCTTC. It is translated as CASSLGRTGQENEQFF.

The genes are TRBV10-3 and TRBJ2-5, with 12 bases that match TRBD2. Germline V gene data show CDR1 as ENHRY and CDR2 as SYGVKD. The length of the CDR3 is 15 residues. Trimming at V came to 4 bases and at J to 5 bases, leaving 5 bases not matched to a gene. CDR3: CAISGRLAGVETQYF. Here the CDR3 DNA reads TGTGCCATCAGTGGAAGACTAGCGGGAGTTGAGACCCAGTACTTC.

V gene TRBV29-1 combines with J gene TRBJ2-7; D unresolved. Germline lookup yields CDR1 SQVTM and CDR2 ANQGSEA. Between the trimmed V and J ends, which lost 7 bases and 3 bases, there was a span of 22 bases. CDR3 length: 15 amino acids. CDR3 DNA sequence: TGCAGCGCTACTACGGACGAACGGGTTCTCTACGAGCAGTACTTC. This encodes CSATTDERVLYEQYF.

The chain uses TRBV5-6 and TRBJ2-7; D is possibly TRBD1 (7 bases). The CDR3 runs to 15 residues. Trimming stripped 4 bases from V and 1 base from J, with 15 bases between. Looked up from germline, CDR1 is SGHDT and CDR2 is YYEEEE. The CDR3 is CASSGGTAESYEQYF. The CDR3 bases are TGTGCCAGCAGCGGAGGGACAGCCGAATCCTACGAGCAGTACTTC. The full variable domain, in which reference TRBV5-6 and TRBJ2-7 provide the parts outside the CDR3, is DAGVTQSPTHLIKTRGQQVTLRCSPKSGHDTVSWYQQALGQGPQFIFQYYEEEERQRGNFPDRFSGHQFPNYSSELNVNALLLGDSALYLCASSGGTAESYEQYFGPGTRLTVT.

The J gene is TRBJ1-6, the V gene TRBV5-5, with D uncertain. CDR1 and CDR2 (germline): SGHKS, YYEKEE (reference sequence). This CDR3 comprises 17 residues. The V end was cut by 0 bases, the J end by 3 bases, with 13 bases between. The CDR3 here is CASSLGDPLIYNSPLHF. The DNA of the CDR3 is TGTGCCAGCAGCTTGGGCGATCCTCTAATCTATAATTCACCCCTCCACTTT.

The chain is built from TRBV9 and TRBJ2-1; 8 nucleotides line up with TRBD2. CDR3 size: 16 residues. The ends lost 0 bases at V and 6 bases at J; junction bases unmatched: 8. Germline V lookup: CDR1 SGDLS, CDR2 YYNGEE. The CDR3 coding sequence is TGTGCCAGCAGCGTAGCCGGCCTAGCGGGTCTCAATGAGCAGTTCTTC. Amino acid sequence: CASSVAGLAGLNEQFF.